This TCR beta chain was retrieved from a study of post-analysis software for immune sequencing data. Study in general: Several disease courses (relapsing-remitting, secondary progressive and progressive-relapsing) of multiple sclerosis were included. Regarding the study as a whole: TRBV segments more frequent in patients than in controls numbered several and included TRBV5-6, TRBV5-1 and TRBV20-1.

Regarding this clonotype: Its antigen is as yet unknown.

Tagging with unique molecular identifiers was a feature of the TCR beta cDNA libraries. Each CDR3 protein is one row after TCRdb ran MiXCR on the PCR reads. The data contain 820,000 or so distinct CDR3 sequences, approximately 53% of them singletons. The ends were cut back, 8 bases at V and 3 bases at J, with 8 bases in the middle. This CDR3 has 12 residues. The germline gives CDR1 SGHTA, CDR2 FQGNSA. The chain is built from TRBV7-2 and TRBJ2-1; D uncertain. What was sequenced was blood. The sequence was obtained from a girl aged 5 to 17 with multiple sclerosis. The CDR3 region is CASDSDYNEQFF. Written as DNA, the CDR3 is TGTGCCAGCGACTCGGACTACAATGAGCAGTTCTTC.